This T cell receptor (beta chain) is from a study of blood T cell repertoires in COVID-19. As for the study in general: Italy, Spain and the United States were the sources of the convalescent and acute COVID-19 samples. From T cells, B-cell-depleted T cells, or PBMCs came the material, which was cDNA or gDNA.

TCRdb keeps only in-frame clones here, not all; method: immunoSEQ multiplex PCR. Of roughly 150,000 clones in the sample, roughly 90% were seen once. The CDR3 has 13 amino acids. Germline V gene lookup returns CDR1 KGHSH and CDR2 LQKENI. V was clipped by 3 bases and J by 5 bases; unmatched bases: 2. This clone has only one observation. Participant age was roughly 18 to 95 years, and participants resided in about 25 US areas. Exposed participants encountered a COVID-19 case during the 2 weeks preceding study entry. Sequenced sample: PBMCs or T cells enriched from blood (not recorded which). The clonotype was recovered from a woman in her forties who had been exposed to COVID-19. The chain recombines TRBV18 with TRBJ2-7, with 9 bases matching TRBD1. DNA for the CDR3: TGTGCCAGCTCACCGGACAGGGGTGACGAGCAGTACTTC. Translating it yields CASSPDRGDEQYF. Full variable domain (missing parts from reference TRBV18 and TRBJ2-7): NAGVMQNPRHLVRRRGQEARLRCSPMKGHSHVYWYRQLPEEGLKFMVYLQKENIIDESGMPKERFSAEFPKEGPSILRIQQVVRGDSAAYFCASSPDRGDEQYFGPGTRLTVT.